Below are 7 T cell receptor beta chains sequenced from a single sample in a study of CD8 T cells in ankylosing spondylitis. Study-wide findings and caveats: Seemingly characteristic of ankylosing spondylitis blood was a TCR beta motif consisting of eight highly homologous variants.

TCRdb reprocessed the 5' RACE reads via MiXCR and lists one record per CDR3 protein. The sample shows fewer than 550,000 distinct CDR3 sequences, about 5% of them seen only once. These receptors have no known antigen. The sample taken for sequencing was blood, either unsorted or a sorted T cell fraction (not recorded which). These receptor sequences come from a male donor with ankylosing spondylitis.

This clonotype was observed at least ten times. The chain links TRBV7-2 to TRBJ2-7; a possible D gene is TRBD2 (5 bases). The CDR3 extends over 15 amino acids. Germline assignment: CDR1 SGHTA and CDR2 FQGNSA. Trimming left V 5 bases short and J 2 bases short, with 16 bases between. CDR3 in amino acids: CASSLTTGITYEQYF. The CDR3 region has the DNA TGTGCCAGCAGCCTGACAACCGGGATAACCTACGAGCAGTACTTC.

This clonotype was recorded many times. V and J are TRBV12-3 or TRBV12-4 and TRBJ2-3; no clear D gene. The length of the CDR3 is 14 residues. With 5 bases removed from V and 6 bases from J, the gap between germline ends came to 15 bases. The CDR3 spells CASSPVTTVDTQYF. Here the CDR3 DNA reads TGTGCCAGCAGTCCTGTGACGACGGTGGATACGCAGTATTTT.

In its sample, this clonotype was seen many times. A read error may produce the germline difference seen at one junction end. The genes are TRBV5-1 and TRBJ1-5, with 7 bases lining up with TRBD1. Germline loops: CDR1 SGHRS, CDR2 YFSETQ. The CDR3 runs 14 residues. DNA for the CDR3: TGTGCCAGCTCACCACAGGGGAGCAATCAGCCCCAGCATTTT. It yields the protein CASSPQGSNQPQHF.

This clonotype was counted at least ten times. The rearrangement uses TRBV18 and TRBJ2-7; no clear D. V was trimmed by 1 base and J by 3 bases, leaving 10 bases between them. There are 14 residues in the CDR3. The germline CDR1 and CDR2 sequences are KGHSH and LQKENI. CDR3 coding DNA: TGTGCCAGCTCACCACGGGTGTTTGGCTACGAGCAGTACTTC. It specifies CASSPRVFGYEQYF. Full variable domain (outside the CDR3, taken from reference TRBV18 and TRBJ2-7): NAGVMQNPRHLVRRRGQEARLRCSPMKGHSHVYWYRQLPEEGLKFMVYLQKENIIDESGMPKERFSAEFPKEGPSILRIQQVVRGDSAAYFCASSPRVFGYEQYFGPGTRLTVT.

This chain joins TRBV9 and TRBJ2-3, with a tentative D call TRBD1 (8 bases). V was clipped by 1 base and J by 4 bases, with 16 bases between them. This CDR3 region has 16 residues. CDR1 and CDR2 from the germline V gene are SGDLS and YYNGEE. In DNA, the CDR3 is TGTGCCAGCAGCGTATGGTACAGGGGGGGTCCAGATACGCAGTATTTT. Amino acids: CASSVWYRGGPDTQYF.

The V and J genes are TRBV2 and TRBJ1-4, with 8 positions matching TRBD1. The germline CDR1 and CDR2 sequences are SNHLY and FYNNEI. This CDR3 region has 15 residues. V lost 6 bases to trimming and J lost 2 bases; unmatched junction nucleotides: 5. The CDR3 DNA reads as TGTGCCAGCAGCAGACAGGGGACGACTAATGAAAAACTGTTTTTT. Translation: CASSRQGTTNEKLFF.

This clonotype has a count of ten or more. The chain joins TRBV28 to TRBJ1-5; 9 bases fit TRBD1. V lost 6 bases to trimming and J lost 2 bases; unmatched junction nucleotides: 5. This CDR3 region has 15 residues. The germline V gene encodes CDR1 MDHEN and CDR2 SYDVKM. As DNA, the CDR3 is TGTGCCAGCAGACGACAGGGGGGCGGCAATCAGCCCCAGCATTTT. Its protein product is CASRRQGGGNQPQHF.